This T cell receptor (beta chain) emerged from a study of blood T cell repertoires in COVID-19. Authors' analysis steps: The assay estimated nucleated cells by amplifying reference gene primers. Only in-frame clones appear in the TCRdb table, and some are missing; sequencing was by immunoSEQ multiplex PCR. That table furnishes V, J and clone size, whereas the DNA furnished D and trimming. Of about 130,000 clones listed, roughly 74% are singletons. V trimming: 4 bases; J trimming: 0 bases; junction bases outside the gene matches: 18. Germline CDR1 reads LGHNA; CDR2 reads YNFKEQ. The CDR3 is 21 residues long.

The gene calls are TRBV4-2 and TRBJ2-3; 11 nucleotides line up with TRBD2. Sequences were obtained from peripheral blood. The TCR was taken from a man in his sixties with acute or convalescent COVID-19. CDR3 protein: CASSPRVVSGGARESTDTQYF. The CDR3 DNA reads TGTGCCAGCAGCCCCCGAGTGGTTAGCGGGGGGGCCCGCGAGAGCACAGATACGCAGTATTTT.